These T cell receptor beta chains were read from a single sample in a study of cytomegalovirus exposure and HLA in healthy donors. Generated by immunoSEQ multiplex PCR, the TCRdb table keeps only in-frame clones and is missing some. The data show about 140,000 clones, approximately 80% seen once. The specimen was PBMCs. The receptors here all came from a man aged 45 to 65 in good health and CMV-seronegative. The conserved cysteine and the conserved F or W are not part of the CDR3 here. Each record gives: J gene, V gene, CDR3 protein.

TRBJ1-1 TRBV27 ASSLGPQNTEAF
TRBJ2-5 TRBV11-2 ASSLTAAVETQY
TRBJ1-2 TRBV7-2 ASNPLAGTLGGYT
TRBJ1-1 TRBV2 ASSEADGRNTEAF
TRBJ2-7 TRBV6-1 ASSGSGGFYEQY
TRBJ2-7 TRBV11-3 ASSLSGYEQY
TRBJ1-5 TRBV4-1 ASSQGSTASNQPQH
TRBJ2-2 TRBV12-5 ASQGQGIVDGELF
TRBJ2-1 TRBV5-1 ASSSLPTGLYNEQF
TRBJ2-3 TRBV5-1 ASSGGATQTDTQY
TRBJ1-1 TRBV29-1 SVGDSVNTEAF
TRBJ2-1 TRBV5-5 ASSTDMYNEQF
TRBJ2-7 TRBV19 ASSIKTSGTTYEQY
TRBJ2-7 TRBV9 ASSVDPRGRNEQY
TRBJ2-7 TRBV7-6 ASSWDRPYEQY
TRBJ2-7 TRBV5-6 ASSPLGGGLGTHSYEQY
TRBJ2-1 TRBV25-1 ASSDASGRGYNEQF
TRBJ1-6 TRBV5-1 ASSPEQNNSPLH
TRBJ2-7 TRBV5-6 ASSLYSGRRTYEQY
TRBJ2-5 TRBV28 ASSSALQGGQEAQY